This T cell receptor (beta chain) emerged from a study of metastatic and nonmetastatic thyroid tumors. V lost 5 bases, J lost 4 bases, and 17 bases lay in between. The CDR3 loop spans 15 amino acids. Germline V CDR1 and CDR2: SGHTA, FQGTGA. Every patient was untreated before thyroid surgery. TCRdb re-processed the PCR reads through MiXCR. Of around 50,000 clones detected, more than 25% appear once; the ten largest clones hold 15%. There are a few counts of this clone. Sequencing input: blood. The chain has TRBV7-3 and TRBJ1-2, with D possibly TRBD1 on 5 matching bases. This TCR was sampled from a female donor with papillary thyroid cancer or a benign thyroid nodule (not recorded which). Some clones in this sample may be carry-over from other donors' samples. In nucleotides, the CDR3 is TGTGCCAGCAGCCCCTCCCCAGGGCTTGGCTATGGCTACACCTTC. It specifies CASSPSPGLGYGYTF.